Below are 5 T cell receptor beta chains sequenced from a single sample in a study of cytomegalovirus exposure and HLA in healthy donors. The study ran its PCR with 60 Vbeta and 13 Jbeta primers. Sequencing used immunoSEQ multiplex PCR; TCRdb keeps in-frame clones, though not all of them. The sample yields 150,000 or so clones, more than 70% seen once. Source material: PBMCs. These receptors came from a young man in good health and CMV-seronegative.

This clone has more than one count but fewer than ten. This rearrangement joins TRBV4-3 to TRBJ2-3, with TRBD2 matching over 10 bases. Germline CDR1 reads LGHNA; CDR2 reads YSLEER. V gave up 0 bases and J gave up 2 bases; unmatched junction bases: 8. The CDR3 spans 18 residues. The CDR3 loop reads CASSQDLIAGGPTDTQYF. The CDR3 nucleotides read TGCGCCAGCAGCCAAGATCTGATAGCGGGAGGACCCACAGATACGCAGTATTTT.

The chain links TRBV7-8 to TRBJ1-1; TRBD1 is a possible D gene (6 bases). The CDR3 contains 17 residues. Germline CDR1 is SGHVS and CDR2 is FQNEAQ. Trimming shortened V by 5 bases and J by 2 bases, and 21 bases separated the two germline ends. Here the CDR3 reads CASSTWTAGGVNTEAFF. In DNA, the CDR3 is TGTGCCAGCAGCACGTGGACAGCGGGAGGAGTTAACACTGAAGCTTTCTTT. The whole variable domain, remainder taken from reference TRBV7-8 and TRBJ1-1, is GAGVSQSPRYKVAKRGQDVALRCDPISGHVSLFWYQQALGQGPEFLTYFQNEAQLDKSGLPSDRFFAERPEGSVSTLKIQRTQQEDSAVYLCASSTWTAGGVNTEAFFGQGTRLTVV.

The rearrangement joins TRBV2 to TRBJ1-1; tentatively, D is TRBD1 (5 bases). The V end lost 7 bases, the J end lost 3 bases, and 12 bases lay between the germline ends. Germline assignment: CDR1 SNHLY and CDR2 FYNNEI. The CDR3 is 13 amino acids. The CDR3 DNA reads TGTGCCAGCAAAGGCCAGGGTTACACTGAAGCTTTCTTT. Translated: CASKGQGYTEAFF.

The chain uses TRBV27 and TRBJ1-2; perhaps TRBD1 as D (6 bases). The CDR3 runs to 15 residues. Germline CDR1 MNHEY, CDR2 SMNVEV (reference sequence). Trimming left V 3 bases short and J 4 bases short, with 15 bases between. The CDR3 bases are TGTGCCAGCAGTTTGGGGGCAAACGCTATCTATGGCTACACCTTC. Amino acid sequence: CASSLGANAIYGYTF.

V and J are TRBV6-1 and TRBJ2-7; possibly TRBD1 for D (5 bases). This CDR3 contains 13 residues. V was cut by 5 bases and J by 3 bases, with 11 bases left in between. CDR1 is MNHNS and CDR2 is SASEGT in the germline V gene. The CDR3 reads CASSTGTDYEQYF. CDR3 bases: TGTGCCAGCAGTACAGGAACAGACTACGAGCAGTACTTC.